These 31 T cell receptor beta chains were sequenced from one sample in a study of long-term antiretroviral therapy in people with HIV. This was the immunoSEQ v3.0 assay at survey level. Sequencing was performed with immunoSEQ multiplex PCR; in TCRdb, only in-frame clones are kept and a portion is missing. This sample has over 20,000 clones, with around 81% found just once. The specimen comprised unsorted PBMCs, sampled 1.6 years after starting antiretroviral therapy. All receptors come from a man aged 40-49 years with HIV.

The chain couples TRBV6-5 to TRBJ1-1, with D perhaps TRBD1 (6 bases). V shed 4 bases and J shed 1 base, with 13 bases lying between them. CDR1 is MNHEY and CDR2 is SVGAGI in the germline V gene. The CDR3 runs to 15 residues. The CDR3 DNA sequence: TGTGCCAGCAGTTCGCCCTGGACAGAGAACACTGAAGCTTTCTTT. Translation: CASSSPWTENTEAFF.

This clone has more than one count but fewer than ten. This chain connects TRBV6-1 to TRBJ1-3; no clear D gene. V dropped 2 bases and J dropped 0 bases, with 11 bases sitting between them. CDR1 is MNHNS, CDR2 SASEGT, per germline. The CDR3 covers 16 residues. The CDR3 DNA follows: TGTGCCAGCAGTGAACTGGTCGGCAGCTCTGGAAACACCATATATTTT. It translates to CASSELVGSSGNTIYF.

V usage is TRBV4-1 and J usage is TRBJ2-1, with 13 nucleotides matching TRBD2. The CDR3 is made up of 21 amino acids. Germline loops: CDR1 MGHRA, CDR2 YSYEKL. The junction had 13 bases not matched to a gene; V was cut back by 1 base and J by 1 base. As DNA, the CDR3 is TGCGCCAGCAGCCAAGGCTTCTATGGACTAGCGGGAGAGTTGTCCTACAATGAGCAGTTCTTC. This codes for CASSQGFYGLAGELSYNEQFF.

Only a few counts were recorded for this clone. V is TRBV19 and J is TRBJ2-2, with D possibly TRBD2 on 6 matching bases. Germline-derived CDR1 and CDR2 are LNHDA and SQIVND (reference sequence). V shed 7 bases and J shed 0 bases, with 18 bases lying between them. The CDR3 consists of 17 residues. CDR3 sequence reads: CASMGGYGHTNTGELFF. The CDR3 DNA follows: TGTGCCAGTATGGGGGGTTATGGACACACGAACACCGGGGAGCTGTTTTTT.

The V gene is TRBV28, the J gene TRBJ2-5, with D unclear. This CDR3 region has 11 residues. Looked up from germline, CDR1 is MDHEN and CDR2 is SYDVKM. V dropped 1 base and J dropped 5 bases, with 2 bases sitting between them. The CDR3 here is CASSLSETQYF. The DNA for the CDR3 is TGTGCCAGCAGTTTATCTGAGACCCAGTACTTC.

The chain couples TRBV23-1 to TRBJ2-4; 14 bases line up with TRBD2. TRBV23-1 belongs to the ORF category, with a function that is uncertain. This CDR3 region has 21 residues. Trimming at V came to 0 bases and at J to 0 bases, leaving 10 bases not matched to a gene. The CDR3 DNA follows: TGCGCCAGCAGTCAATCCGGGACTAGCGGGAGCAGAAACTTAGCCAAAAACATTCAGTACTTC. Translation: CASSQSGTSGSRNLAKNIQYF.

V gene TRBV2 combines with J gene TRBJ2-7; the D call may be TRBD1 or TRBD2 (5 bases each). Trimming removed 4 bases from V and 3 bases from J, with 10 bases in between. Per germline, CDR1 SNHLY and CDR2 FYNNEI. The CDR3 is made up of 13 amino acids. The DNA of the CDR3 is TGTGCCAGCAGTGTCAGGGAGCTCTACGAGCAGTACTTC. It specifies CASSVRELYEQYF.

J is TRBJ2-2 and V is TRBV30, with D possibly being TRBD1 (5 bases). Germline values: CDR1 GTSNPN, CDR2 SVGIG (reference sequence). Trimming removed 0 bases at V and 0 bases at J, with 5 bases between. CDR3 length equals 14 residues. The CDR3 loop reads CAWSVGANTGELFF. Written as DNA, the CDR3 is TGTGCCTGGAGTGTAGGGGCGAACACCGGGGAGCTGTTTTTT.

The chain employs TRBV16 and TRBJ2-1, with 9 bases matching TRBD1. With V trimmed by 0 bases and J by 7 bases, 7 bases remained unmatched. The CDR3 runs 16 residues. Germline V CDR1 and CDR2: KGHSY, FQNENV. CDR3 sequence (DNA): TGTGCCAGCAGCCAATCGGGTGGGACAGGGCGGAATGAGCAGTTCTTC. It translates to CASSQSGGTGRNEQFF.

The CDR3 DNA sequence: TGTGCCAGCAGCCCAGGGACAGGGGACTTCTACGAGCAGTACTTC. Residues: CASSPGTGDFYEQYF. The chain carries TRBV11-2 and TRBJ2-7; 10 bases map to TRBD1. CDR3 length: 15 amino acids. V trimming: 5 bases; J trimming: 3 bases; junction bases outside the gene matches: 7. In germline, CDR1 is SGHAT, CDR2 FQNNGV.

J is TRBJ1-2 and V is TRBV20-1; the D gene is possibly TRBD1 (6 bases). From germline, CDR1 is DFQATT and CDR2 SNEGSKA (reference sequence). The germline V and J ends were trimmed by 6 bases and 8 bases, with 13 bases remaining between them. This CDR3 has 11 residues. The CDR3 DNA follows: TGCAGTGCGGTCTACAGGGAGGGCTACACCTTC. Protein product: CSAVYREGYTF.

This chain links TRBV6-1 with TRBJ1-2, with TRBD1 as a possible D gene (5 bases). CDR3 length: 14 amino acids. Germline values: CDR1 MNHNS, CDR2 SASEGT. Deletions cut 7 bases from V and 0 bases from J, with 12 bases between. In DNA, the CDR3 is TGTGCCAGCACCCAGGGATACTCTAACTATGGCTACACCTTC. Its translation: CASTQGYSNYGYTF.

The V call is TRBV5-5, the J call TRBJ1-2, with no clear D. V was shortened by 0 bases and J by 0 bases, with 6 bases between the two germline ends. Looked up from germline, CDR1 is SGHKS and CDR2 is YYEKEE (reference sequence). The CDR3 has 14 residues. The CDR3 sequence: CASSLEAANYGYTF. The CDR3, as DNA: TGTGCCAGCAGCTTGGAGGCAGCTAACTATGGCTACACCTTC.

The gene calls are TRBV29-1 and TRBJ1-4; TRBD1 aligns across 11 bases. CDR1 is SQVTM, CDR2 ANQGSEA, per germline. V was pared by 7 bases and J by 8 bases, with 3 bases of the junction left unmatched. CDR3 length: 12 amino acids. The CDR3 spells CSARTGGEKLFF. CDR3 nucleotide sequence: TGCAGCGCACGGACAGGGGGCGAAAAACTGTTTTTT.

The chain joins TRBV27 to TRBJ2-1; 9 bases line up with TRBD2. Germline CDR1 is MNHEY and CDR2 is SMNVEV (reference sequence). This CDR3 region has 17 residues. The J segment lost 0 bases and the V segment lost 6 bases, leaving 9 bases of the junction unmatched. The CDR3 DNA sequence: TGTGCCAGCAGCTCGCGGCTAGCGGGGATCTCCTACAATGAGCAGTTCTTC. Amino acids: CASSSRLAGISYNEQFF.

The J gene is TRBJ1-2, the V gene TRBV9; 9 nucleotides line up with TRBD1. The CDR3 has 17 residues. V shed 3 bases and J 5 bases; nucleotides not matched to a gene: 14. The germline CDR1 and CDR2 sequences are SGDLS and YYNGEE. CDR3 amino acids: CASSGPTGTGLRYGYTF. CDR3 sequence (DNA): TGTGCCAGCAGCGGTCCCACCGGGACAGGGCTTCGGTATGGCTACACCTTC.

The CDR3 region has the DNA TGTGCCAGCAGCCCCGGACAGGGGGCCATTAGCACAGATACGCAGTATTTT. The encoded protein is CASSPGQGAISTDTQYF. The chain links TRBV5-5 to TRBJ2-3, with 11 positions matching TRBD1. In germline, CDR1 is SGHKS, CDR2 YYEKEE (reference sequence). The CDR3 extends over 17 amino acids. V dropped 4 bases and J dropped 0; count of bases not matched to a gene: 7.

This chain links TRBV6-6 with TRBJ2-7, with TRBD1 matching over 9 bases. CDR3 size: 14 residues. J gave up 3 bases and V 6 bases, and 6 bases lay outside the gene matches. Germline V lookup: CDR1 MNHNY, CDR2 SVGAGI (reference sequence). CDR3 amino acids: CASRPDRGVYEQYF. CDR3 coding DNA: TGTGCCAGCAGGCCAGACAGGGGGGTCTACGAGCAGTACTTC.

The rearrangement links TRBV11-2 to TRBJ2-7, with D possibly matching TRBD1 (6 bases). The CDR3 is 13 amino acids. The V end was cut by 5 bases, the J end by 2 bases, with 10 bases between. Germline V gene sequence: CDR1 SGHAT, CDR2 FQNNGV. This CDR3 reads CASSLGQTYEQYF. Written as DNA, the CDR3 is TGTGCCAGCAGCCTAGGACAGACCTACGAGCAGTACTTC. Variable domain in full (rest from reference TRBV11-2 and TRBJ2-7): EAGVAQSPRYKIIEKRQSVAFWCNPISGHATLYWYQQILGQGPKLLIQFQNNGVVDDSQLPKDRFSAERLKGVDSTLKIQPAKLEDSAVYLCASSLGQTYEQYFGPGTRLTVT.

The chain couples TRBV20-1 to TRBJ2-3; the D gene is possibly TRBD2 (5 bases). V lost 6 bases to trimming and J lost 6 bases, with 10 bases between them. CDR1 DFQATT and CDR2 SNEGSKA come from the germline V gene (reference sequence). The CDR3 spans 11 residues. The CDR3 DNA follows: TGCAGTGCCCTTCGCGGGGATACGCAGTATTTT. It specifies CSALRGDTQYF.

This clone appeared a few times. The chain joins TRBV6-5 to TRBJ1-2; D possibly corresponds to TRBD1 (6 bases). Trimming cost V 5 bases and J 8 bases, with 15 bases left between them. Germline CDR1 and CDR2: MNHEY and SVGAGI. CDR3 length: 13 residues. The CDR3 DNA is TGTGCCAGCAGTACCCACAGGGCGGGCGGCTACACCTTC. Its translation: CASSTHRAGGYTF.

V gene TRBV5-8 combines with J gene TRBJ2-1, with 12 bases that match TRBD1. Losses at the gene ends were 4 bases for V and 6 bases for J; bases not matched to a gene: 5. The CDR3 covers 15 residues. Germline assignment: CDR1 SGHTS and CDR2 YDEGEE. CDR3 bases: TGTGCCAGCAGCCTGGGACAGGGGGCTGGCAATGAGCAGTTCTTC. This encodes CASSLGQGAGNEQFF. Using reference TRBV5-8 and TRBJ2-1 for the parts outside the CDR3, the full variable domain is EAGVTQSPTHLIKTRGQQATLRCSPISGHTSVYWYQQALGLGLQFLLWYDEGEERNRGNFPPRFSGRQFPNYSSELNVNALELEDSALYLCASSLGQGAGNEQFFGPGTRLTVL.

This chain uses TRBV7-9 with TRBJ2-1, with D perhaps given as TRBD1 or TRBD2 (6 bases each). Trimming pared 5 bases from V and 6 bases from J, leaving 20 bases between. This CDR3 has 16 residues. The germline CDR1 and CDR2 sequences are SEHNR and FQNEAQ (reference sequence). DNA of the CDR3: TGTGCCAGCAGCCAAACCGGGACAAGGGAGGCCAATGAGCAGTTCTTC. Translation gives CASSQTGTREANEQFF.

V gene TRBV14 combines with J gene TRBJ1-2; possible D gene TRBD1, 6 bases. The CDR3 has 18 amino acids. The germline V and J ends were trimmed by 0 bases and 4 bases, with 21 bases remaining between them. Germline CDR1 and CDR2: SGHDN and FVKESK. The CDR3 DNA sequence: TGTGCCAGCAGCCAAGATAAAACAGGGTGGCCCGAAGGCTATGGCTACACCTTC. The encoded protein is CASSQDKTGWPEGYGYTF. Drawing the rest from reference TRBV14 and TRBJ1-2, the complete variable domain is EAGVTQFPSHSVIEKGQTVTLRCDPISGHDNLYWYRRVMGKEIKFLLHFVKESKQDESGMPNNRFLAERTGGTYSTLKVQPAELEDSGVYFCASSQDKTGWPEGYGYTFGSGTRLTVV.

The CDR3 loop reads CAISEAGGAYEQYF. The CDR3 DNA sequence: TGTGCCATCAGTGAGGCAGGGGGAGCCTACGAGCAGTACTTC. The chain employs TRBV10-3 and TRBJ2-7; 7 bases are shared with TRBD1. V lost 2 bases, J lost 2 bases, and 3 bases stayed unmatched. Germline V gene sequence: CDR1 ENHRY, CDR2 SYGVKD. The CDR3 is made up of 14 amino acids.

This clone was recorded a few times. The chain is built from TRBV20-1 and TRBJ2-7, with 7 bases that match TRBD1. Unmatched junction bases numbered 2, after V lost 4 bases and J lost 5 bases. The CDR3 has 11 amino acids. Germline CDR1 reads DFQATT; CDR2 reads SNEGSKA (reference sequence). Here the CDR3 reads CSANRGHEQYF. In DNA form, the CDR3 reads TGCAGTGCTAACAGGGGACACGAGCAGTACTTC.

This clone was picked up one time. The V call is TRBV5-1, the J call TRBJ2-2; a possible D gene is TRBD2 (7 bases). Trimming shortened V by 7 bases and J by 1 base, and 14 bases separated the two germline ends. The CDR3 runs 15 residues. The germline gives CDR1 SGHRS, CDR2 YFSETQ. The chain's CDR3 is CASWEGQENTGELFF. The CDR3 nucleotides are TGCGCCAGCTGGGAGGGACAAGAGAACACCGGGGAGCTGTTTTTT.

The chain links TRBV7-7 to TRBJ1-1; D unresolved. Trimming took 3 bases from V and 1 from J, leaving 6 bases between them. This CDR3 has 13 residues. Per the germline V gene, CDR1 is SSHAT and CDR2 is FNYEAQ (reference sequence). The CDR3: CASSFTENTEAFF. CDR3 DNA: TGTGCCAGCAGCTTTACAGAGAACACTGAAGCTTTCTTT.

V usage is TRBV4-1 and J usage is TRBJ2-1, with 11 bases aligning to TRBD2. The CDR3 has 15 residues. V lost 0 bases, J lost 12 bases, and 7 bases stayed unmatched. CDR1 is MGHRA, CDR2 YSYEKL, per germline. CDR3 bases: TGCGCCAGCAGCCAAGAAGAGGGACTAGCGGACCGGCAGTTCTTC. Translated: CASSQEEGLADRQFF.

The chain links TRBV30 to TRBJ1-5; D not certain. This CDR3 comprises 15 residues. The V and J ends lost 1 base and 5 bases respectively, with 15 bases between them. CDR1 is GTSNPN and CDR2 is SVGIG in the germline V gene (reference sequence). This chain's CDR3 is CAWSGKGMGYQPQHF. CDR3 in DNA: TGTGCCTGGAGTGGCAAGGGAATGGGTTATCAGCCCCAGCATTTT. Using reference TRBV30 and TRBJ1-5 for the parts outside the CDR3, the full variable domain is SQTIHQWPATLVQPVGSPLSLECTVEGTSNPNLYWYRQAAGRGLQLLFYSVGIGQISSEVPQNLSASRPQDRQFILSSKKLLLSDSGFYLCAWSGKGMGYQPQHFGDGTRLSIL.

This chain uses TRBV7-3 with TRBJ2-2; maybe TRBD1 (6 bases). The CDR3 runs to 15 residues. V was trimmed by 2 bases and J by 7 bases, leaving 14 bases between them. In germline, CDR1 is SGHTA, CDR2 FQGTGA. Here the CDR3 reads CASSLQGLQGGELFF. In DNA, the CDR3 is TGTGCCAGCAGCTTACAGGGGTTGCAGGGCGGGGAGCTGTTTTTT.